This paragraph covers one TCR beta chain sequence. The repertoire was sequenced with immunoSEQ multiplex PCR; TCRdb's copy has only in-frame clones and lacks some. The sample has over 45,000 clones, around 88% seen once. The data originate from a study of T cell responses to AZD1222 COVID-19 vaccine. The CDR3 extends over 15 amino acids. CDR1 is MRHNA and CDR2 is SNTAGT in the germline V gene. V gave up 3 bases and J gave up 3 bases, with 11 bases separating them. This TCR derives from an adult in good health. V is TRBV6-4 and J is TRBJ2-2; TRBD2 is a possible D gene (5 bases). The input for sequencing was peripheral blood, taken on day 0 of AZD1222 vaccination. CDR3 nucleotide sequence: TGTGCCAGCAGTGAAAGCACGCGGGACACCGGGGAGCTGTTTTTT. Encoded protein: CASSESTRDTGELFF.